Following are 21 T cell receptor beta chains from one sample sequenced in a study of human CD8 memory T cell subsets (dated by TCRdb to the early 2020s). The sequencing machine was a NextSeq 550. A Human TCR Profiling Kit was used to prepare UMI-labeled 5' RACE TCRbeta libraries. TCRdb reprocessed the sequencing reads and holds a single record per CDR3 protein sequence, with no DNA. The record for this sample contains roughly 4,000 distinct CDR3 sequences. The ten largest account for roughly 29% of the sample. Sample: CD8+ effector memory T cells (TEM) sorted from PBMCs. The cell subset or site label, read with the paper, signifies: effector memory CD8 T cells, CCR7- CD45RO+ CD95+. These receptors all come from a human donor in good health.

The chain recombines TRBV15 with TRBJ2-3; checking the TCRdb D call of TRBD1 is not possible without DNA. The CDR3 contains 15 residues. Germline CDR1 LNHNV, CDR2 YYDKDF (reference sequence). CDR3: CATSRDLEGVDTQYF.

CDR3 loop: CAAAKRERPGSCFF. The chain carries TRBV3-1 and TRBJ2-2; TCRdb indicates TRBD2, and absent DNA this call remains unverified. CDR1 LGHDT and CDR2 YNNKEL come from the germline V gene (reference sequence). CDR3 length: 14 amino acids.

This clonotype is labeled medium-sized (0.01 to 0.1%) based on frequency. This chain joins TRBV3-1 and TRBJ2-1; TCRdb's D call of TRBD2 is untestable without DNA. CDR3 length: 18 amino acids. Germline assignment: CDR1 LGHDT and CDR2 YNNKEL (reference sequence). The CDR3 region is CASSPHPGGPGGANEQFF.

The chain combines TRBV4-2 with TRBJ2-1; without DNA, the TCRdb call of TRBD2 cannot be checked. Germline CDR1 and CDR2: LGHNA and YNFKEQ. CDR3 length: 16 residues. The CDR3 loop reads CASSQDVASGTDEQFF.

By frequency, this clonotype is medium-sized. The CDR3: CASSQDPRVRGTEAFF. V gene TRBV4-2 combines with J gene TRBJ1-1; TCRdb indicates TRBD1, and absent DNA this call remains unverified. Germline CDR1 and CDR2: LGHNA and YNFKEQ. This CDR3 region has 16 residues.

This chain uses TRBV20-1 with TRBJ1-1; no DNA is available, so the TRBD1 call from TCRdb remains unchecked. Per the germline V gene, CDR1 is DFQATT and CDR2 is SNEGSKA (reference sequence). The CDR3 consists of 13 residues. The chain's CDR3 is CSARDHRDTEAFF.

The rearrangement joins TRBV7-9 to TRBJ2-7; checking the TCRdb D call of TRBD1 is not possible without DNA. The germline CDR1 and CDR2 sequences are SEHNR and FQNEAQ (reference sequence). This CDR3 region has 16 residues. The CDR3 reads CASSFDPGNNAYEQYF.

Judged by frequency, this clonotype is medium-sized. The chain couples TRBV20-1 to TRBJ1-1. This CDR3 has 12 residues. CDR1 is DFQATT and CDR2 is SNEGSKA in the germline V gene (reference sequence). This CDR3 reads CSARDRGPSPFF.

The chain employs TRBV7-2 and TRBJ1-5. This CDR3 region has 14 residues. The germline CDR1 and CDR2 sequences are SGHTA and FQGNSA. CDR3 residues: CASSLSVLDQPQHF.

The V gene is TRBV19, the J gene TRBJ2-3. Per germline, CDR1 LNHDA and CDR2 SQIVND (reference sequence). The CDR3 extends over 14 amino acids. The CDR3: CASSELWGTDTQYF.

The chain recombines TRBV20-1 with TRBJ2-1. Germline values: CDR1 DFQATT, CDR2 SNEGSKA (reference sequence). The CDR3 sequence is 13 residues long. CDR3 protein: CSARETAYNEQFF.

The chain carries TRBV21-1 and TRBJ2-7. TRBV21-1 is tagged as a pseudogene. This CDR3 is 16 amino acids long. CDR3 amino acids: CASSKWFTSRSYEQYF.

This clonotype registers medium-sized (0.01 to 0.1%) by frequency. The CDR3 sequence: CASSLQRGGRETQYF. The gene calls are TRBV7-8 and TRBJ2-5; the TCRdb call, TRBD2, lacks DNA for checking. There are 15 residues in the CDR3. CDR1 SGHVS and CDR2 FQNEAQ come from the germline V gene.

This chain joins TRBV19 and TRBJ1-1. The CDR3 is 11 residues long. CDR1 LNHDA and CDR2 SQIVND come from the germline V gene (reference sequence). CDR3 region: CATRQLTEAFF.

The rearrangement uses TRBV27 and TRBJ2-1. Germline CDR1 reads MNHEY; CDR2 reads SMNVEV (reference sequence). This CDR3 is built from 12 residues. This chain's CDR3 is CASHGVAHEQFF.

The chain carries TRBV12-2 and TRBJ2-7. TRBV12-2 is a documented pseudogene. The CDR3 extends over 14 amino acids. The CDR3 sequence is CASRLGCGKHEQYF.

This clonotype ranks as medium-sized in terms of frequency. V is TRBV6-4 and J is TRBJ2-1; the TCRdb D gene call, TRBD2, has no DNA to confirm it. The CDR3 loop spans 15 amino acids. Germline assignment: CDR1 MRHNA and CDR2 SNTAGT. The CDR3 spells CASSDSSGSYNEQFF.

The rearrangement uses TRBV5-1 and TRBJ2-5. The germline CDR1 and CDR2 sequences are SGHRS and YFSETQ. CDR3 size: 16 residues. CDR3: CASSFSFDDNQETQYF.

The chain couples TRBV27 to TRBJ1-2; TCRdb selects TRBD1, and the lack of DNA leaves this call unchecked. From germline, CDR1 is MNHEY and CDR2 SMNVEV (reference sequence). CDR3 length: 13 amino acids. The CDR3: CASSFSGQGGYTF.

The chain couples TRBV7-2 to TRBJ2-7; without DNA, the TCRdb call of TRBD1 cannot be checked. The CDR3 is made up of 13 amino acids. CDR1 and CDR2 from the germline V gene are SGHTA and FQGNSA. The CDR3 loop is CASSLGTPLEQYF.

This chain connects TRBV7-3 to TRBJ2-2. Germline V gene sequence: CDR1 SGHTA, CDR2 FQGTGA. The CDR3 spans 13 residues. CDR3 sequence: CASSPTTTGELFF.